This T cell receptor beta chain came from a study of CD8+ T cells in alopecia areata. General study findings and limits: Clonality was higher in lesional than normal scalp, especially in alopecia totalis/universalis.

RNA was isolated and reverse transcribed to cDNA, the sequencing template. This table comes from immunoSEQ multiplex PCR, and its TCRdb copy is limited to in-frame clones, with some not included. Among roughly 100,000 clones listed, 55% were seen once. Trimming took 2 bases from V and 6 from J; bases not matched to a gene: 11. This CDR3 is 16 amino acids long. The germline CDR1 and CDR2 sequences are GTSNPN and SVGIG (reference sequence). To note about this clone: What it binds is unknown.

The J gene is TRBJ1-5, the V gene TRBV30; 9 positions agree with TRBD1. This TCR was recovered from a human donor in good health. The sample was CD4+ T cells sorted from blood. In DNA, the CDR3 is TGTGCCTGGAGTAATGACAGGGGGGGAGTGGTTCAGCCCCAGCATTTT. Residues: CAWSNDRGGVVQPQHF.